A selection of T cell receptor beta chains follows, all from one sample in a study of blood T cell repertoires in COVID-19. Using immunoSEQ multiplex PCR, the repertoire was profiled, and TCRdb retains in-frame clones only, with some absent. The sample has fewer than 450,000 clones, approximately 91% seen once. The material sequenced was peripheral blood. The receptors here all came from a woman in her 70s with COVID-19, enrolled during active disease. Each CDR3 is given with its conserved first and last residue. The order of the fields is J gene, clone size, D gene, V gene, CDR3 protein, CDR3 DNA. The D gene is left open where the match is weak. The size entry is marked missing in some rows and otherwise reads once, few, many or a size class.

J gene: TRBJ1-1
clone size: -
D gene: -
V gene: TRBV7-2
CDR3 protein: CASSFFRGMGEAFF
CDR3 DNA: TGTGCCAGCAGCTTTTTCAGGGGAATGGGTGAAGCTTTCTTT

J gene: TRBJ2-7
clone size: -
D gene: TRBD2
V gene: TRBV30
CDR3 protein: CAWTRGGITYEQYF
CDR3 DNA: TGTGCCTGGACCCGGGGGGGGATTACCTACGAGCAGTACTTC

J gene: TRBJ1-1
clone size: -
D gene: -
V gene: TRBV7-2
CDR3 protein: CASSPRGGLNTEAFF
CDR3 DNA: TGTGCCAGCAGCCCCCGAGGGGGTTTGAACACTGAAGCTTTCTTT

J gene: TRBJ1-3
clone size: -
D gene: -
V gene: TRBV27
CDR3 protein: CASSSLSSGNTIYF
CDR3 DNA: TGTGCCAGCAGTTCCCTTAGCTCTGGAAACACCATATATTTT

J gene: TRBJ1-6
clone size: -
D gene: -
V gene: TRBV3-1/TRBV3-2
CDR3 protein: CASSQELGSPLHF
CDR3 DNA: TGTGCCAGCAGCCAAGAACTTGGTTCACCCCTCCACTTT

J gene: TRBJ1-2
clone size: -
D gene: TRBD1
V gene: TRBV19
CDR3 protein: CASSTPGQGLDEGYTF
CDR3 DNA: TGTGCCAGTAGTACTCCGGGACAGGGGTTGGATGAGGGCTACACCTTC

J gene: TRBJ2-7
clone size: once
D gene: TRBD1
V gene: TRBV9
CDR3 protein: CASSATGFSYEQYF
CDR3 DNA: TGTGCCAGCAGCGCGACAGGGTTTTCCTACGAGCAGTACTTC

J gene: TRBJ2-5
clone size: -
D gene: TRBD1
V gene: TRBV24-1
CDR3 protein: CATSDFAGGVETQYF
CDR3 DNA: TGTGCCACCAGTGATTTCGCAGGGGGCGTCGAGACCCAGTACTTC

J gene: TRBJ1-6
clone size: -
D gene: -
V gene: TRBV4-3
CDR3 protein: CASSPKTGSNSPLHF
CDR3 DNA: TGCGCCAGCAGCCCTAAGACAGGAAGTAATTCACCCCTCCACTTT

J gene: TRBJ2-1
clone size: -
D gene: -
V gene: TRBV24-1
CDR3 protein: CATSVANNEQFF
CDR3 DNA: TGTGCCACCAGTGTGGCAAACAATGAGCAGTTCTTC

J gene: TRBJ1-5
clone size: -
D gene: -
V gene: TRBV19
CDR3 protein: CASSIDRDSNQPQHF
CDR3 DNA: TGTGCCAGTAGTATAGACAGGGATAGCAATCAGCCCCAGCATTTT

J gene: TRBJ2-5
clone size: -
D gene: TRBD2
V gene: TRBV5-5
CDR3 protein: CASSLGGEGETQYF
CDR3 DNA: TGTGCCAGCAGCTTGGGCGGGGAGGGAGAGACCCAGTACTTC

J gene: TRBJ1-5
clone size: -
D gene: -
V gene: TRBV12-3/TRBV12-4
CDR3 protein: CASSFGLSNQHF
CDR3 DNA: TGTGCCAGCAGTTTCGGTTTGTCTAACCAGCATTTT

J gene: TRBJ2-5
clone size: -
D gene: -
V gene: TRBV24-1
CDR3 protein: CATESATFQETQYF
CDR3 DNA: TGTGCCACCGAGAGCGCTACCTTCCAAGAGACCCAGTACTTC

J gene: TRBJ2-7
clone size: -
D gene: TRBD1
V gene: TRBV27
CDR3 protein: CASSLSGTGGYEQYF
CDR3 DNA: TGTGCCAGCAGTTTATCCGGGACAGGGGGGTACGAGCAGTACTTC

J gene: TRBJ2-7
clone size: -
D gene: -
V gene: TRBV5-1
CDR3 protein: CASSLDSPASYEQYF
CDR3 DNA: TGCGCCAGCAGCTTGGACAGTCCCGCCAGCTACGAGCAGTACTTC

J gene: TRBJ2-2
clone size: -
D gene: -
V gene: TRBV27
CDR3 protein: CASSDDKNTGELFF
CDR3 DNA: TGTGCCAGCAGCGACGACAAGAACACCGGGGAGCTGTTTTTT

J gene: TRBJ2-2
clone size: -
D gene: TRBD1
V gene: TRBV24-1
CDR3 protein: CATSTGTATGELFF
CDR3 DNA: TGTGCCACCAGCACCGGGACAGCCACCGGGGAGCTGTTTTTT

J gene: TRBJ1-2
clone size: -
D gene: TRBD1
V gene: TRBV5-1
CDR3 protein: CASSFQGQEAGYTF
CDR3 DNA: TGCGCCAGCAGCTTTCAGGGACAGGAGGCTGGCTACACCTTC

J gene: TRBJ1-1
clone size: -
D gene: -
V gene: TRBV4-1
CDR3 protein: CASASTLLNTEAFF
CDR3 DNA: TGCGCCAGCGCTTCGACACTTTTGAACACTGAAGCTTTCTTT

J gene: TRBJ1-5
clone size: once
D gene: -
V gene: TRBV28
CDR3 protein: CASSLRVHTKQPQHF
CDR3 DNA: TGTGCCAGCAGCCTCCGGGTGCATACCAAGCAGCCCCAGCATTTT

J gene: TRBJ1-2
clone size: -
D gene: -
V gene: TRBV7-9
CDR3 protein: CASSSRGGYTF
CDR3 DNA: TGTGCCAGCAGCTCTAGGGGCGGCTACACCTTC

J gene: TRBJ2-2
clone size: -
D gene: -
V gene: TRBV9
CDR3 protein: CASSVRGNTGELFF
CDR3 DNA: TGTGCCAGCAGCGTCAGGGGTAACACCGGGGAGCTGTTTTTT

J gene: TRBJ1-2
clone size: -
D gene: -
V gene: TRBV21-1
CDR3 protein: CASTDRALYGYTF
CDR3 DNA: TGTGCCAGCACGGACAGGGCCCTCTATGGCTACACCTTC

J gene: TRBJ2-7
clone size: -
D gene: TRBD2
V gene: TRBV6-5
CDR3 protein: CASSTGTSNYEQYF
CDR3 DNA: TGTGCCAGCAGCACTGGGACTAGCAACTACGAGCAGTACTTC

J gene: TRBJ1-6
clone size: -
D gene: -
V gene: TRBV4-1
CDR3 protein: CASSPWTDSPLHF
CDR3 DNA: TGCGCCAGCAGCCCCTGGACAGATTCACCCCTCCACTTT

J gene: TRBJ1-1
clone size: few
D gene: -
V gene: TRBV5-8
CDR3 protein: CASTPIWSYTEAFF
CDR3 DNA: TGTGCCAGCACCCCTATATGGAGTTATACTGAAGCTTTCTTT

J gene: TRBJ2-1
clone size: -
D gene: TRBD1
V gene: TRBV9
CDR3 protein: CASSVEGQGLGEQFF
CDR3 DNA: TGTGCCAGCAGCGTAGAAGGACAGGGTTTGGGTGAGCAGTTCTTC

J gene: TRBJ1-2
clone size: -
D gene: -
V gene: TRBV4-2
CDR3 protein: CASSQYQAISYYGYTF
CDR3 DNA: TGTGCCAGCAGCCAATACCAGGCGATCAGCTACTATGGCTACACCTTC

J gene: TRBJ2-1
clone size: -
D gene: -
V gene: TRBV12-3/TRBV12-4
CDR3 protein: CASTQYNEQFF
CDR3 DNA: TGTGCCAGCACCCAATACAATGAGCAGTTCTTC

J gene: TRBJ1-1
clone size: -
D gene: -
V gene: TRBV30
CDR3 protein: CASSLVNTEAFF
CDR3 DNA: TGTGCCTCATCCCTAGTGAACACTGAAGCTTTCTTT

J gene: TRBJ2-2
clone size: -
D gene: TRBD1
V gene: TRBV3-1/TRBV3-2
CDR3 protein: CASSQVTGGTGELFF
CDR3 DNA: TGTGCCAGCAGCCAAGTAACAGGGGGGACCGGGGAGCTGTTTTTT

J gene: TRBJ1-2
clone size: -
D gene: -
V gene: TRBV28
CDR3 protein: CASSLHADIYGYTF
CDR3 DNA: TGTGCCAGCAGTTTACACGCAGATATCTATGGCTACACCTTC

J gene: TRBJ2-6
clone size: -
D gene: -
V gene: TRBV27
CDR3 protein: CASKQGAGANVLTF
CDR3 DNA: TGTGCCAGTAAACAGGGCGCTGGGGCCAACGTCCTGACTTTC

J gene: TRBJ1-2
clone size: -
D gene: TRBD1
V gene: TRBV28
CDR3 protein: CASSLGQGARGGYTF
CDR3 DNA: TGTGCCAGCAGTTTAGGGCAGGGGGCGCGAGGTGGCTACACCTTC

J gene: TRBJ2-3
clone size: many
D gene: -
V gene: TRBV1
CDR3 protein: CTSSPTGWDRGLDTQYF
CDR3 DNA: TGCACCAGCAGTCCAACGGGATGGGACAGGGGCCTGGATACGCAGTATTTT

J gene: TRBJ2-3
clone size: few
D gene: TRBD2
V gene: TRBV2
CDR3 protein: CASSEALGLAGDADTQYF
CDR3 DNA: TGTGCCAGCAGTGAAGCGCTCGGGCTAGCGGGGGACGCAGATACGCAGTATTTT

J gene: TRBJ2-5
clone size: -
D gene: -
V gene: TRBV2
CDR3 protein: CASSESTETQYF
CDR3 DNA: TGTGCCAGCAGTGAATCTACAGAGACCCAGTACTTC

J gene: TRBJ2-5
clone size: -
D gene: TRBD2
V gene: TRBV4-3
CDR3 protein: CASSQSLAGAAYQETQYF
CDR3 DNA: TGCGCCAGCAGCCAGTCACTAGCGGGGGCCGCGTACCAAGAGACCCAGTACTTC

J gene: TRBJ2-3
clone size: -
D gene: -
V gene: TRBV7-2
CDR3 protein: CASSLPGDTQYF
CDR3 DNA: TGTGCCAGCAGCTTACCAGGAGATACGCAGTATTTT

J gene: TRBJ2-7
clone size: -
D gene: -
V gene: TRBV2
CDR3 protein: CASSQGGLRDEQYF
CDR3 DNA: TGTGCCAGCAGTCAGGGGGGCCTTAGGGACGAGCAGTACTTC

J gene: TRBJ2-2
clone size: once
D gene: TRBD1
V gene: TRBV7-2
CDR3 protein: CASSPRSPDRVGGELFF
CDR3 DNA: TGTGCCAGCAGCCCACGTTCCCCTGACAGGGTGGGAGGGGAGCTGTTTTTT

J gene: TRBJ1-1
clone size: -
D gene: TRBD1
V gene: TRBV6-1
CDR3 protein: CASSETGQGEAFF
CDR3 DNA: TGTGCCAGCAGTGAAACTGGACAGGGGGAAGCTTTCTTT

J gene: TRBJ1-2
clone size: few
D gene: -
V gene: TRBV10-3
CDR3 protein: CAISEKRSSGYTF
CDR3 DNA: TGTGCCATCAGTGAAAAACGGAGCAGTGGCTACACCTTC

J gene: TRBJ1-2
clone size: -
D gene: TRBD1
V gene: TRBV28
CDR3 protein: CASSFLEGARGYTF
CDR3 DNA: TGTGCCAGCAGTTTTCTAGAGGGGGCGCGTGGCTACACCTTC

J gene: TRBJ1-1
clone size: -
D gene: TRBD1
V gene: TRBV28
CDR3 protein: CATLYPGQSTEAFF
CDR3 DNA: TGTGCCACACTATACCCGGGACAGTCCACTGAAGCTTTCTTT

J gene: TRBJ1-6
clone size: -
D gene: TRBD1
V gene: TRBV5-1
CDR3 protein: CASSLGLGTGLNSPLHF
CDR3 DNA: TGCGCCAGCAGCTTGGGTTTGGGGACAGGGCTGAATTCACCCCTCCACTTT

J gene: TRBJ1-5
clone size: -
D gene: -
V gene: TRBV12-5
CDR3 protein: CASGLDQGYQPQHF
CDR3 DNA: TGTGCTAGTGGTTTGGACCAGGGGTATCAGCCCCAGCATTTT

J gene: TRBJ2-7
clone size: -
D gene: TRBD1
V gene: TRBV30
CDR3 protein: CAWGQGTFSYEQYF
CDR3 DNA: TGTGCCTGGGGACAGGGGACGTTCTCCTACGAGCAGTACTTC

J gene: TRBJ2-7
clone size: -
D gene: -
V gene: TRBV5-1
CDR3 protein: CASSAETPGHGTYEQYF
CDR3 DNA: TGCGCCAGCAGCGCGGAGACTCCGGGACATGGGACCTACGAGCAGTACTTC

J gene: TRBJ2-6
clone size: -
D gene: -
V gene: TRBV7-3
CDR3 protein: CASSAQGSGANVLTF
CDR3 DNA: TGTGCCAGCAGCGCTCAGGGGTCTGGGGCCAACGTCCTGACTTTC

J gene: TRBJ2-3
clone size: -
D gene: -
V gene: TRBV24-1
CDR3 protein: CATSDPADSTDTQYF
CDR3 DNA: TGTGCCACCAGTGACCCAGCGGACAGCACAGATACGCAGTATTTT

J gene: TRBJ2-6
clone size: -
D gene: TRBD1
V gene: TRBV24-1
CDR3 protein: CATSDTWTGGTGANVLTF
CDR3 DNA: TGTGCCACCAGTGATACATGGACAGGGGGGACTGGGGCCAACGTCCTGACTTTC

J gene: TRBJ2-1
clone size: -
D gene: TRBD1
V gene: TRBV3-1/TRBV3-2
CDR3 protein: CASSQEDPRDRDANEQFF
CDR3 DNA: TGTGCCAGCAGCCAAGAAGACCCCCGGGACAGGGACGCCAATGAGCAGTTCTTC

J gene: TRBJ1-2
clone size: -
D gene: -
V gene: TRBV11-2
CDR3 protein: CASSLEGPPLGYTF
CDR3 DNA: TGTGCCAGCAGCTTAGAGGGCCCCCCGTTAGGCTACACCTTC